What follows is one T cell receptor (beta chain) and its context. This sample is part of a study of blood T cell repertoires in COVID-19. Study-level information: Acute and convalescent COVID-19 samples came from the United States, Italy and Spain.

Some clones are missing from TCRdb's copy, which holds only in-frame ones; the method was immunoSEQ multiplex PCR. This sample yields about 320,000 clones, of which over 70% are seen a single time; about 1.2% belongs to the top ten. The clonotype comes from a woman aged 50 to 60 with acute or convalescent COVID-19. The sequenced sample was peripheral blood.

Here the CDR3 DNA reads TGTGCCTGGAGTGTAGTTCGGGGGGGGTTGTGGTCACCCCTCCACTTT. It specifies CAWSVVRGGLWSPLHF. The J gene is TRBJ1-6, the V gene TRBV30; maybe TRBD1 (5 bases). V was cut by 0 bases and J by 10 bases, with 19 bases left in between. The CDR3 length is 16 residues. CDR1 GTSNPN and CDR2 SVGIG come from the germline V gene (reference sequence).